This TCR beta chain was retrieved from a study of blood T cell repertoires in COVID-19. Study details: Sources were T cells, B-cell-depleted T cells, or PBMCs; the material itself was cDNA or gDNA.

The protocol was immunoSEQ multiplex PCR, while the TCRdb copy is restricted to in-frame clones and leaves out a portion. The sample carries some 150,000 clones, around 83% recorded once. The CDR3 covers 13 residues. The V end lost 6 bases, the J end lost 1 base, and 9 bases lay between the germline ends. CDR1 LNHDA and CDR2 SQIVND come from the germline V gene (reference sequence). The source material was peripheral blood. The TCR originated in an older woman with COVID-19, enrolled during active disease. The chain links TRBV19 to TRBJ1-2, with D perhaps TRBD1 (6 bases). CDR3 in DNA: TGTGCCAGTAGCGGACAGTTTAACTATGGCTACACCTTC. It codes for CASSGQFNYGYTF.